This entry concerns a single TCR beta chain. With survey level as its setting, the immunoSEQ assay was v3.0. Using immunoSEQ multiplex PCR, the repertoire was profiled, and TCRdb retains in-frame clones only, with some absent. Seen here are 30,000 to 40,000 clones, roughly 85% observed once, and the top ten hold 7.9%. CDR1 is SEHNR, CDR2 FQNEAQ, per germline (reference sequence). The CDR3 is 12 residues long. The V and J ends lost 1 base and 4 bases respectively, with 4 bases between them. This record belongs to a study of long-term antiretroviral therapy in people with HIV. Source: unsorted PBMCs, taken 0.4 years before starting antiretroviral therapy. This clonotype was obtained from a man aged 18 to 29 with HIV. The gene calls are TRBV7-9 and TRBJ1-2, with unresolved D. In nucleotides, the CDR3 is TGTGCCAGCAGCTTAGGCGGCTATGGCTACACCTTC. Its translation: CASSLGGYGYTF. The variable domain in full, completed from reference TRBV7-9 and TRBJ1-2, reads DTGVSQNPRHKITKRGQNVTFRCDPISEHNRLYWYRQTLGQGPEFLTYFQNEAQLEKSRLLSDRFSAERPKGSFSTLEIQRTEQGDSAMYLCASSLGGYGYTFGSGTRLTVV.